This record covers a single T cell receptor beta chain. Its antigen is not identified. The CDR3 loop spans 13 amino acids. The germline V gene has CDR1 MGHDK and CDR2 SYGVNS. V lost 2 bases and J 3 bases, leaving 7 bases between the germline ends. This entry is derived from a study of T cell responses to AZD1222 COVID-19 vaccine. Some clones are missing from TCRdb's copy, which holds only in-frame ones; the method was immunoSEQ multiplex PCR. The sample shows around 190,000 clones, approximately 92% of them seen only once. Study results and caveats: Regions 160-218 and 743-854 held dominance among vaccine-associated CD4 TCRs, which spanned spike. Mostly white British, mostly female donors; authors suggested clonal diversity may be underestimated.

V usage is TRBV25-1 and J usage is TRBJ1-1, with TRBD1 as a possible D gene (6 bases). The sample was peripheral blood, taken on day 0 of AZD1222 vaccination. The receptor's source is an adult in good health. CDR3: CASSEGQYTEAFF. The CDR3 DNA is TGTGCCAGCAGTGAAGGACAGTACACTGAAGCTTTCTTT.